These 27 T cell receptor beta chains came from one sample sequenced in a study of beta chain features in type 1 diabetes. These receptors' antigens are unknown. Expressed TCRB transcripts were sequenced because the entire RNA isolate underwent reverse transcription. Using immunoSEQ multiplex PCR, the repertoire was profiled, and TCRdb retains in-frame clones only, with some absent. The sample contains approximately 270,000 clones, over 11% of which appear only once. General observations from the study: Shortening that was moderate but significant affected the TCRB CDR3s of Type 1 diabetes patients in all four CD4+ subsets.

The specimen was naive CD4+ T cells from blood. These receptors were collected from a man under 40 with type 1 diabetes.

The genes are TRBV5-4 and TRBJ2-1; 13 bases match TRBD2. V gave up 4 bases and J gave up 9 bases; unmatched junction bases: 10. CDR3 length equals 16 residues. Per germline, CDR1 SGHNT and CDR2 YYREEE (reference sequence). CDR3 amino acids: CASSPRTSGSVGEQFF. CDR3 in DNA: TGTGCCAGCAGCCCGCGGACTAGCGGGAGTGTCGGTGAGCAGTTCTTC.

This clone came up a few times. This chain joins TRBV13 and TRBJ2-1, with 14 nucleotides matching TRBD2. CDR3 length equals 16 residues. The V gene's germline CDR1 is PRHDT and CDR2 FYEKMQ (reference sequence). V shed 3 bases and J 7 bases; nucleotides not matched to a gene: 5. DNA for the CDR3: TGTGCCAGCAGCTTTGCCGGGACTAGCGGGAGAAATGAGCAGTTCTTC. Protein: CASSFAGTSGRNEQFF. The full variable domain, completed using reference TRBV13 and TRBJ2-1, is AAGVIQSPRHLIKEKRETATLKCYPIPRHDTVYWYQQGPGQDPQFLISFYEKMQSDKGSIPDRFSAQQFSDYHSELNMSSLELGDSALYFCASSFAGTSGRNEQFFGPGTRLTVL.

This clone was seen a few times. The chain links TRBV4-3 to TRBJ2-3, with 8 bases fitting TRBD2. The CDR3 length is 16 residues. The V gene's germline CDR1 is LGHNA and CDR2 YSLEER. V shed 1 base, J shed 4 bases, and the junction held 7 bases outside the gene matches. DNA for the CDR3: TGCGCCAGCAGCCAAGCCATGGCGGGAGGTTCAGATACGCAGTATTTT. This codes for CASSQAMAGGSDTQYF.

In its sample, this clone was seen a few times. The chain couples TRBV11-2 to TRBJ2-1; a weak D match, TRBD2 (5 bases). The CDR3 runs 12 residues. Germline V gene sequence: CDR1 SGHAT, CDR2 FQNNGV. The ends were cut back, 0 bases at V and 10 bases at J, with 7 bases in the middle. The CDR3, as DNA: TGTGCCAGCAGCTTAGATCGCGGGGAGCAGTTCTTC. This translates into CASSLDRGEQFF. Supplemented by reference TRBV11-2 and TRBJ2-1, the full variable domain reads EAGVAQSPRYKIIEKRQSVAFWCNPISGHATLYWYQQILGQGPKLLIQFQNNGVVDDSQLPKDRFSAERLKGVDSTLKIQPAKLEDSAVYLCASSLDRGEQFFGPGTRLTVL.

The chain's CDR3 is CAWETGRSSSEAFF. The CDR3 region has the DNA TGTGCCTGGGAGACAGGGCGTTCATCCTCTGAAGCTTTCTTT. The chain has TRBV30 and TRBJ1-1; TRBD1 agrees at 7 bases. Germline V gene data show CDR1 as GTSNPN and CDR2 as SVGIG (reference sequence). The CDR3 totals 14 residues. J lost 6 bases, V lost 5 bases, and 12 bases had no gene match.

In nucleotides, the CDR3 is TGTGCCAGCAATCAGGGAGGCACTGAAGCTTTCTTT. This sequence encodes CASNQGGTEAFF. V and J are TRBV6-1 and TRBJ1-1; possible D gene TRBD1, 5 bases. The CDR3 loop spans 12 amino acids. Germline V gene data show CDR1 as MNHNS and CDR2 as SASEGT. Between the trimmed V and J ends, which lost 7 bases and 4 bases, there was a span of 10 bases.

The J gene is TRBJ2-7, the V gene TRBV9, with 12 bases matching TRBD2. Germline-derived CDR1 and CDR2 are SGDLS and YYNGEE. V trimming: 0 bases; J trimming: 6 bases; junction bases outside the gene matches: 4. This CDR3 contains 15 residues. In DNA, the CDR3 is TGTGCCAGCAGCGTAGGAGGACTAGCGGGAATCGAGCAGTACTTC. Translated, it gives CASSVGGLAGIEQYF.

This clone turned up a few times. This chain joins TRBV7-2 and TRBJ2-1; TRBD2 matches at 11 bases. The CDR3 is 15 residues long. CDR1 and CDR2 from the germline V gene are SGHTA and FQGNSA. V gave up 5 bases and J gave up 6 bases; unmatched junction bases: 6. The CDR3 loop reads CASSQTSGSTNEQFF. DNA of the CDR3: TGTGCCAGCAGCCAAACTAGCGGGAGCACCAATGAGCAGTTCTTC.

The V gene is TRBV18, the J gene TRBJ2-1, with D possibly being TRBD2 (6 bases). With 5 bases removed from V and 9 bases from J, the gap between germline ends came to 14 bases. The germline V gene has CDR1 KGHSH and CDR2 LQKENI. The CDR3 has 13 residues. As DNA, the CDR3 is TGTGCCAGCTCAACCGGGACTCCTTTTGAGCAGTTCTTC. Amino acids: CASSTGTPFEQFF.

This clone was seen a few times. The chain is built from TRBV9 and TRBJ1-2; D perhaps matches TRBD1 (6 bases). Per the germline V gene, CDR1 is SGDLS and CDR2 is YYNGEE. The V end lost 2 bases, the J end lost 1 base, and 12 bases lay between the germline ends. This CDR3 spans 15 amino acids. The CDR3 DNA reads TGTGCCAGCAGCGTCTCCGGACAGAGTAACTATGGCTACACCTTC. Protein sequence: CASSVSGQSNYGYTF.

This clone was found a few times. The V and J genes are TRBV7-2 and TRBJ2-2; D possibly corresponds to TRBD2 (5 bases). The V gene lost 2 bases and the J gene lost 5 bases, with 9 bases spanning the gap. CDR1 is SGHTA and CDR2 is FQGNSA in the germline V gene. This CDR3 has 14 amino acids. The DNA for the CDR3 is TGTGCCAGCAGCTTAAATAGCGTGACCGGGGAGCTGTTTTTT. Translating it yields CASSLNSVTGELFF. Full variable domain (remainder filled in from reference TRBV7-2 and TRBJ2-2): GAGVSQSPSNKVTEKGKDVELRCDPISGHTALYWYRQSLGQGLEFLIYFQGNSAPDKSGLPSDRFSAERTGGSVSTLTIQRTQQEDSAVYLCASSLNSVTGELFFGEGSRLTVL.

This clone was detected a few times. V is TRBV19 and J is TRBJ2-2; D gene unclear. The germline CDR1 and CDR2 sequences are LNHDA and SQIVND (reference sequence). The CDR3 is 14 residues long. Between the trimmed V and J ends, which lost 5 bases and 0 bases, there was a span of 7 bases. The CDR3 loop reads CASSVQTNTGELFF. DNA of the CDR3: TGTGCCAGTAGTGTACAGACGAACACCGGGGAGCTGTTTTTT.

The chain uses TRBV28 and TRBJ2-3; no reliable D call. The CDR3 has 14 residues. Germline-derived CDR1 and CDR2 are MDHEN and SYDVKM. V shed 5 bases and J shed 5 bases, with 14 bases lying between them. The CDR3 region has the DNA TGTGCCAGCAGTCTACCCCCCGAAAGAGATACGCAGTATTTT. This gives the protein CASSLPPERDTQYF. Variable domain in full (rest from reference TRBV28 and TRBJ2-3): DVKVTQSSRYLVKRTGEKVFLECVQDMDHENMFWYRQDPGLGLRLIYFSYDVKMKEKGDIPEGYSVSREKKERFSLILESASTNQTSMYLCASSLPPERDTQYFGPGTRLTVL.

The CDR3 region has the DNA TGTGCCAGCAGAAGACCAGCGGGAGGTGCAGAGACCCAGTACTTC. It codes for CASRRPAGGAETQYF. V gene TRBV28 combines with J gene TRBJ2-5; 9 bases map to TRBD2. The ends lost 6 bases at V and 4 bases at J; junction bases unmatched: 9. The CDR3 length is 15 residues. CDR1 and CDR2 (germline): MDHEN, SYDVKM.

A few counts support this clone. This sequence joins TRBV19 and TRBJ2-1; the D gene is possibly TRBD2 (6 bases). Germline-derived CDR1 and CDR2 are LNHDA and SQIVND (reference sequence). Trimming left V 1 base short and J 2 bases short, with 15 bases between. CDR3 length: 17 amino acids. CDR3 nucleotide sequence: TGTGCCAGTAGTATAGCCACTGGGACTCCTACCTACAATGAGCAGTTCTTC. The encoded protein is CASSIATGTPTYNEQFF. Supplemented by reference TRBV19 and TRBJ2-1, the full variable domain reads DGGITQSPKYLFRKEGQNVTLSCEQNLNHDAMYWYRQDPGQGLRLIYYSQIVNDFQKGDIAEGYSVSREKKESFPLTVTSAQKNPTAFYLCASSIATGTPTYNEQFFGPGTRLTVL.

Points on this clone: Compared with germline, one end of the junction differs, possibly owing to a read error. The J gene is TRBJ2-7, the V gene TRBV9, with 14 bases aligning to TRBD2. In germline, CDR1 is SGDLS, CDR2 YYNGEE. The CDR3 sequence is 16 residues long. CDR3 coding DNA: TGTGCCAGCAGCGCCGGACTAGCGGGAGGATCCTACGAGCAATACTTC. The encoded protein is CASSAGLAGGSYEQYF.

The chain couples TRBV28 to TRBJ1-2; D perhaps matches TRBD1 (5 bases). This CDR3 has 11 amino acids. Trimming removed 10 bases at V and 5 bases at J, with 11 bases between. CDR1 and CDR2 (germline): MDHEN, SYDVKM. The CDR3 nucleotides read TGTGCCACGGACACGAGTTATGGCTACACCTTC. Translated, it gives CATDTSYGYTF.

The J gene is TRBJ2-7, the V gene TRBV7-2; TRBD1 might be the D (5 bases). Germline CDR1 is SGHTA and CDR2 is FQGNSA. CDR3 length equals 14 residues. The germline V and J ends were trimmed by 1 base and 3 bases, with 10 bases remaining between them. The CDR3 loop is CASSLGGSNYEQYF. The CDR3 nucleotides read TGTGCCAGCAGCTTAGGGGGCAGTAACTACGAGCAGTACTTC.

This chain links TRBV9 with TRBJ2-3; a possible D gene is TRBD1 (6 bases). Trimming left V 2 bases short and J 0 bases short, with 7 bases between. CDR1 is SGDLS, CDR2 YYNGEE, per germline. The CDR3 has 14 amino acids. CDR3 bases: TGTGCCAGCAGCGTTCAGGGGAGCACAGATACGCAGTATTTT. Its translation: CASSVQGSTDTQYF.

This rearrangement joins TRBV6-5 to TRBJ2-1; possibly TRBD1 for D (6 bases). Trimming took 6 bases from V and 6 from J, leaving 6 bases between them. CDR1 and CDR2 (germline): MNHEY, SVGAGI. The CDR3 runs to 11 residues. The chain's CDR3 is CASRGANEQFF. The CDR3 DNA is TGTGCCAGCAGGGGGGCCAATGAGCAGTTCTTC.

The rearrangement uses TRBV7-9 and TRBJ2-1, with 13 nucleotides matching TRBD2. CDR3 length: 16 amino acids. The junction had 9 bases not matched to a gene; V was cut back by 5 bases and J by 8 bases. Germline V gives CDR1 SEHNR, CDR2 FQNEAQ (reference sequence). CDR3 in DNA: TGTGCCAGCAGCCAAGGACTAGCGGGAGTAAGCGATGAGCAGTTCTTC. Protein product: CASSQGLAGVSDEQFF.

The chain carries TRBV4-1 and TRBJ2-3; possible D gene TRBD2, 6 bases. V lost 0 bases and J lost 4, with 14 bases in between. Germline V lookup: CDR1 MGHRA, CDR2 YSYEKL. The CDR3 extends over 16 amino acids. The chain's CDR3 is CASSQDYGSSSDTQYF. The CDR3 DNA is TGCGCCAGCAGCCAAGATTACGGGAGCAGCTCAGATACGCAGTATTTT.

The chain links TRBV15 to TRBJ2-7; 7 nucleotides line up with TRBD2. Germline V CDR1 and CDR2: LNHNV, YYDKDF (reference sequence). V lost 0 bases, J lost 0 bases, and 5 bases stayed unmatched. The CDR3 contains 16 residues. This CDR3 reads CATSRDSWGGSYEQYF. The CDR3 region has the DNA TGTGCCACCAGCAGAGATTCCTGGGGGGGCTCCTACGAGCAGTACTTC.

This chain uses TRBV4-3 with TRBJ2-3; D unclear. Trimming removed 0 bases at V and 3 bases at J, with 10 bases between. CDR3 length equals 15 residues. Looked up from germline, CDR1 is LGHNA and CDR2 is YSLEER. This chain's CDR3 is CASSQERDLTDTQYF. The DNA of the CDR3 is TGCGCCAGCAGCCAAGAACGAGACTTGACAGATACGCAGTATTTT.

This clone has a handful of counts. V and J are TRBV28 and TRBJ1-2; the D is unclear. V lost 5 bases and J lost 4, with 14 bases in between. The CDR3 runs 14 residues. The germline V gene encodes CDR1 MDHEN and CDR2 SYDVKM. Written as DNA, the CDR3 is TGTGCCAGCAGTGCGGTAGCAGAACTCTATGGCTACACCTTC. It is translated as CASSAVAELYGYTF.

CDR3 residues: CASSFRGLADTQYF. The CDR3 DNA follows: TGTGCCAGCAGCTTCCGGGGTCTTGCAGATACGCAGTATTTT. The gene calls are TRBV7-2 and TRBJ2-3; weak D call: TRBD2 (5 bases). Germline assignment: CDR1 SGHTA and CDR2 FQGNSA. CDR3 size: 14 residues. Trimming removed 3 bases at V and 4 bases at J, with 11 bases between.

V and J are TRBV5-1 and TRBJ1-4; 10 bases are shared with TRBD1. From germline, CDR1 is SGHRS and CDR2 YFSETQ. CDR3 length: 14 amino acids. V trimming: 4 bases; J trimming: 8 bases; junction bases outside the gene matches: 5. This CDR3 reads CASSPGTGDEKLFF. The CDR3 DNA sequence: TGCGCCAGCAGCCCCGGGACAGGGGACGAAAAACTGTTTTTT. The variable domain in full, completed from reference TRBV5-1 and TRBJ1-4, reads KAGVTQTPRYLIKTRGQQVTLSCSPISGHRSVSWYQQTPGQGLQFLFEYFSETQRNKGNFPGRFSGRQFSNSRSEMNVSTLELGDSALYLCASSPGTGDEKLFFGSGTQLSVL.